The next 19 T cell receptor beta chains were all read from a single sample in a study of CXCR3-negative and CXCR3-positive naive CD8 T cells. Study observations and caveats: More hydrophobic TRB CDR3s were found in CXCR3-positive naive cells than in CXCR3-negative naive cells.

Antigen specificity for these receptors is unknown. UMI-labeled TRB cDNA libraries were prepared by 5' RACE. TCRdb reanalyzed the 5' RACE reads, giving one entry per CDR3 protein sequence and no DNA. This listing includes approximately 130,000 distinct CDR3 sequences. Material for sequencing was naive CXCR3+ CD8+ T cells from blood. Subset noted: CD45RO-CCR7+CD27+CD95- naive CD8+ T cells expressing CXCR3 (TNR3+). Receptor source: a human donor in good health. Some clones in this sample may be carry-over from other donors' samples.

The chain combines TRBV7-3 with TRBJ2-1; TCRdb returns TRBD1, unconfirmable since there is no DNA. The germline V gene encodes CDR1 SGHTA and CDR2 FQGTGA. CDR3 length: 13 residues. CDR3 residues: CASSDGTGSEQFF.

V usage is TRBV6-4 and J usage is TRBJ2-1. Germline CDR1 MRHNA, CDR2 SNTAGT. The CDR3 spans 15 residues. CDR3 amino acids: CASSDSRAPYNEQFF.

The CDR3 reads CASSVDPGSSYEQYF. The chain couples TRBV9 to TRBJ2-7; without DNA, the TCRdb call of TRBD1 cannot be checked. CDR3 length: 15 residues. The germline V gene encodes CDR1 SGDLS and CDR2 YYNGEE. Supplemented by reference TRBV9 and TRBJ2-7, the full variable domain reads DSGVTQTPKHLITATGQRVTLRCSPRSGDLSVYWYQQSLDQGLQFLIQYYNGEERAKGNILERFSAQQFPDLHSELNLSSLELGDSALYFCASSVDPGSSYEQYFGPGTRLTVT.

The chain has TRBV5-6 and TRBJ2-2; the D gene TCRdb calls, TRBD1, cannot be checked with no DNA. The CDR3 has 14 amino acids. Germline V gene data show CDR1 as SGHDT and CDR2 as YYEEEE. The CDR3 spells CASSWGDNTGELFF.

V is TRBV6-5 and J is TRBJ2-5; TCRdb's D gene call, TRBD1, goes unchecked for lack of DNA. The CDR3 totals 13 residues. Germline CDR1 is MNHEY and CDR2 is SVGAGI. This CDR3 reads CASSALVEPPEYF.

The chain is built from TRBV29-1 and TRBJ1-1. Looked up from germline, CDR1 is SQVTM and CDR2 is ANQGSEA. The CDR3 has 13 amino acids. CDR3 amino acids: CSVARSVNTEAFF.

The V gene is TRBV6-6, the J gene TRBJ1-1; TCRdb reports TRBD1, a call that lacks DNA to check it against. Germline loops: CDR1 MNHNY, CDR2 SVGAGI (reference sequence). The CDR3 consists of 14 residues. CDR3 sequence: CASSYLQGDTEAFF.

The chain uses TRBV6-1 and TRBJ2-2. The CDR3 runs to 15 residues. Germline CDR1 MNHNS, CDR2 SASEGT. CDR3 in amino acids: CASRVAGWNTGELFF.

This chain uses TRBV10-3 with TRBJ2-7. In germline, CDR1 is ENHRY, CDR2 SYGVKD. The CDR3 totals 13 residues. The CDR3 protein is CAISVNTLYEQYF.

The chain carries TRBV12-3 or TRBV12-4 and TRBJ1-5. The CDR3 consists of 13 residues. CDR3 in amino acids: CARGKHINQPQHF.

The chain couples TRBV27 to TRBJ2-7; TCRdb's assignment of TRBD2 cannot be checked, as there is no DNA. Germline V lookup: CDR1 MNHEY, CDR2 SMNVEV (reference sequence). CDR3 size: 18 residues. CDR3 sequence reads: CASSLSGVGERVYYEQYF.

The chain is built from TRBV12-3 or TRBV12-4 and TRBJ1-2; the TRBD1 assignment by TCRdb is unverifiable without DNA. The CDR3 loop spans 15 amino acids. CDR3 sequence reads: CASSSPGWANYGYTF.

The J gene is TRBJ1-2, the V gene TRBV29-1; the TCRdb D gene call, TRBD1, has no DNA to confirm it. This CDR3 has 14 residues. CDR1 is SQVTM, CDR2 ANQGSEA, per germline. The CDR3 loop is CSLFRGGQKDGYTF.

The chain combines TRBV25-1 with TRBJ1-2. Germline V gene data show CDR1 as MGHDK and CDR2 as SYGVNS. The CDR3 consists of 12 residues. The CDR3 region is CASSEVVMGYTF.

CDR3: CASRSWDFTDTQYF. The V call is TRBV7-6, the J call TRBJ2-3; TCRdb's D call, TRBD2, is unchecked because there is no DNA. Germline CDR1 SGHVS, CDR2 FNYEAQ. The CDR3 consists of 14 residues.

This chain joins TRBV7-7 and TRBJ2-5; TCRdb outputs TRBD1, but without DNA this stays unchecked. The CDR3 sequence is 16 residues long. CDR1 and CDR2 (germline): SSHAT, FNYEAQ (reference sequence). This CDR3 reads CASSSLGGAAEETQYF.

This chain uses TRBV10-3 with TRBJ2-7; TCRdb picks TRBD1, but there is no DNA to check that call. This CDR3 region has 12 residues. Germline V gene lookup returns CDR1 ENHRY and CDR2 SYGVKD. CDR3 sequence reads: CATDTGSYEQYF.

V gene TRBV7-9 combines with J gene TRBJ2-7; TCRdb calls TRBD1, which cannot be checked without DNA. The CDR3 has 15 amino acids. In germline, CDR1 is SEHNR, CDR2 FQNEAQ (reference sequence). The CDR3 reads CASSEGTGGYYEQYF. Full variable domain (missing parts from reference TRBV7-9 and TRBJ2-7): DTGVSQNPRHKITKRGQNVTFRCDPISEHNRLYWYRQTLGQGPEFLTYFQNEAQLEKSRLLSDRFSAERPKGSFSTLEIQRTEQGDSAMYLCASSEGTGGYYEQYFGPGTRLTVT.

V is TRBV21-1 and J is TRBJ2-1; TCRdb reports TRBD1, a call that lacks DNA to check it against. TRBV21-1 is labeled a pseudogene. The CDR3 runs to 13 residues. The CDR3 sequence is CASSRGGIDEQFF.